These 24 T cell receptor beta chains were sequenced from one sample in a study of shared clonotypes between healthy human individuals. Libraries were prepared by immunoSEQ multiplex PCR; TCRdb keeps only in-frame clonotypes and omits some of them. The sample includes around 2,100,000 clones, about 95% of them seen just once. Terminally differentiated effector memory CD45RA+ cells were excluded by CCR7 positive selection of CD45RO-negative cells. Material: naive CD8+ T cells sorted from blood. Receptors were obtained from a man between 18 and 35 years old in good health.

The genes are TRBV4-1 and TRBJ2-5, with D perhaps matching TRBD1 (6 bases). Germline loops: CDR1 MGHRA, CDR2 YSYEKL. Deletions cut 2 bases from V and 5 bases from J, with 12 bases between. The CDR3 extends over 14 amino acids. CDR3 DNA: TGCGCCAGCAGCCAACGCAGGGGCTGGGAGACCCAGTACTTC. It codes for CASSQRRGWETQYF.

To note about this clone: One end of the junction varies from germline; a read error may be responsible. This chain joins TRBV7-7 and TRBJ2-7; D is tentatively TRBD1 or TRBD2 (5 bases each). This CDR3 contains 13 residues. CDR1 and CDR2 (germline): SSHAT, FNYEAQ (reference sequence). In nucleotides, the CDR3 is TGTGCTAGCAGCAAAGGGACCACCTACGAGCAGTACTTC. Its protein is CASSKGTTYEQYF. Supplemented by reference TRBV7-7 and TRBJ2-7, the full variable domain reads GAGVSQSPRYKVTKRGQDVTLRCDPISSHATLYWYQQALGQGPEFLTYFNYEAQPDKSGLPSDRFSAERPEGSISTLTIQRTEQRDSAMYRCASSKGTTYEQYFGPGTRLTVT.

The chain joins TRBV11-1 to TRBJ2-2; 9 bases fit TRBD2. CDR3 size: 17 residues. The germline V gene encodes CDR1 SGHAT and CDR2 FQDESV (reference sequence). V lost 1 base, J lost 0 bases, and 3 bases stayed unmatched. The DNA for the CDR3 is TGTGCCAGCAGCTTAGGGCTAGCGGGGACGAACACCGGGGAGCTGTTTTTT. This encodes CASSLGLAGTNTGELFF.

V is TRBV5-6 and J is TRBJ2-3, with D unresolved. The germline CDR1 and CDR2 sequences are SGHDT and YYEEEE. The V end was cut by 4 bases, the J end by 5 bases, with 5 bases between. The length of the CDR3 is 11 residues. CDR3 DNA: TGTGCCAGCAGCCGCATAGATACGCAGTATTTT. Translating gives CASSRIDTQYF.

The chain couples TRBV28 to TRBJ2-1; 10 bases fit TRBD2. Germline CDR1 MDHEN, CDR2 SYDVKM. The trim removed 6 bases at V and 2 bases at J, leaving 7 bases unmatched. The CDR3 length is 16 residues. CDR3: CASSLWSGGAYNEQFF. The CDR3 DNA sequence: TGTGCCAGCAGCCTATGGAGCGGGGGGGCCTACAATGAGCAGTTCTTC.

This clone was seen only once. This chain connects TRBV5-4 to TRBJ2-3, with D unclear. This CDR3 spans 14 amino acids. CDR1 is SGHNT, CDR2 YYREEE, per germline (reference sequence). V was clipped by 2 bases and J by 1 base, with 8 bases between them. The CDR3, as DNA: TGTGCCAGCAGCTTCCACCCAGGCACAGATACGCAGTATTTT. Translation: CASSFHPGTDTQYF.

About this clone: This specimen includes other DNA sequences encoding the same CDR3. V is TRBV27 and J is TRBJ2-1, with D uncertain. V lost 8 bases to trimming and J lost 4 bases, with 9 bases between them. The CDR3 has 12 amino acids. CDR1 is MNHEY and CDR2 is SMNVEV in the germline V gene (reference sequence). The CDR3 is CASSLGYNEQFF. The CDR3, as DNA: TGTGCCAGCTCATTGGGGTACAATGAGCAGTTCTTC.

This rearrangement joins TRBV28 to TRBJ2-2, with 10 bases matching TRBD2. CDR3 length: 16 residues. Germline values: CDR1 MDHEN, CDR2 SYDVKM. V lost 5 bases and J lost 3; bases outside the gene matches: 6. The CDR3 nucleotides read TGTGCCAGCAGTGCTAGCGGGGGATGGGACACCGGGGAGCTGTTTTTT. This gives the protein CASSASGGWDTGELFF.

The chain has TRBV6-1 and TRBJ1-1; D is unclear. CDR3 length equals 14 residues. V was clipped by 10 bases and J by 3 bases, with 18 bases between them. Germline V gene lookup returns CDR1 MNHNS and CDR2 SASEGT. The CDR3 here is CATRDEGGDTEAFF. In DNA, the CDR3 is TGTGCCACCAGAGATGAGGGCGGGGACACTGAAGCTTTCTTT.

The V gene is TRBV4-1, the J gene TRBJ2-3; 7 bases are shared with TRBD1. Germline V lookup: CDR1 MGHRA, CDR2 YSYEKL. The CDR3 is made up of 13 amino acids. With V trimmed by 7 bases and J by 4 bases, 5 bases remained unmatched. For the CDR3, the DNA is TGCGCCAGCACCACAGGGGCATCAGATACGCAGTATTTT. It translates to CASTTGASDTQYF.

On this clone itself: This CDR3 is also generated by other DNA sequences in the sample. This chain uses TRBV10-2 with TRBJ2-7; D gene uncertain. This CDR3 region has 12 residues. The V gene's germline CDR1 is WSHSY and CDR2 SAAADI. Trimming took off 3 bases at V and 4 bases at J, with 7 bases between the two ends. The DNA of the CDR3 is TGCGCCAGCAGTGAAGCTGGGTACGAGCAGTACTTC. Translated: CASSEAGYEQYF.

The chain links TRBV7-8 to TRBJ1-1, with 11 bases that match TRBD1. This CDR3 comprises 15 residues. CDR1 is SGHVS, CDR2 FQNEAQ, per germline. The V segment lost 5 bases and the J segment 6 bases; nucleotides outside the gene matches: 8. Here the CDR3 reads CASSPWTGGRSEAFF. Written as DNA, the CDR3 is TGTGCCAGCAGCCCGTGGACAGGGGGCCGATCTGAAGCTTTCTTT.

The J gene is TRBJ2-3, the V gene TRBV30; possible D gene TRBD2, 6 bases. The germline V and J ends were trimmed by 4 bases and 8 bases, with 10 bases remaining between them. Germline V gene data show CDR1 as GTSNPN and CDR2 as SVGIG (reference sequence). This CDR3 is built from 11 residues. CDR3 nucleotides: TGTGCCTGGACCCTGGGAGGTACGCAGTATTTT. Translation gives CAWTLGGTQYF.

The CDR3 nucleotides are TGTGCCAGCAGTTTAAGGGACAGGCATTCCCCATCCTATGGCTACACCTTC. Translation: CASSLRDRHSPSYGYTF. This sequence joins TRBV28 and TRBJ1-2; 8 bases map to TRBD1. CDR3 length: 17 amino acids. The germline V gene has CDR1 MDHEN and CDR2 SYDVKM. V gave up 2 bases and J gave up 4 bases; unmatched junction bases: 12.

This chain links TRBV4-1 with TRBJ1-2, with D perhaps TRBD1 (5 bases). Germline CDR1 is MGHRA and CDR2 is YSYEKL. V lost 0 bases, J lost 6 bases, and 17 bases lay in between. The CDR3 loop spans 16 amino acids. The CDR3 sequence is CASSQDRDPGGDGYTF. The DNA of the CDR3 is TGCGCCAGCAGCCAAGATAGGGACCCCGGCGGGGATGGCTACACCTTC.

This clone was recorded once. The genes are TRBV20-1 and TRBJ2-3; D is uncertain. The V gene's germline CDR1 is DFQATT and CDR2 SNEGSKA (reference sequence). There are 11 residues in the CDR3. The CDR3 nucleotides are TGCAGGGGCGACTGGTTGGGTACGCAGTATTTT. Translating it yields CRGDWLGTQYF.

This CDR3 reads CASSQRESMADTQYF. CDR3 nucleotides: TGCGCCAGCAGCCAGCGGGAGTCGATGGCAGATACGCAGTATTTT. This chain joins TRBV4-1 and TRBJ2-3; 7 bases fit TRBD2. V lost 3 bases and J lost 4; bases outside the gene matches: 7. This CDR3 contains 15 residues. Germline-derived CDR1 and CDR2 are MGHRA and YSYEKL.

This clone was observed once. The chain links TRBV11-2 to TRBJ2-1, with D unclear. Germline values: CDR1 SGHAT, CDR2 FQNNGV. Trimming took off 5 bases at V and 4 bases at J, with 15 bases between the two ends. This CDR3 contains 15 residues. This CDR3 reads CASSPSFGVYNEQFF. DNA for the CDR3: TGTGCCAGCAGCCCGTCATTTGGGGTTTACAATGAGCAGTTCTTC.

V and J are TRBV19 and TRBJ1-1; D is unclear. Per the germline V gene, CDR1 is LNHDA and CDR2 is SQIVND (reference sequence). CDR3 length equals 13 residues. V was shortened by 7 bases and J by 7 bases, with 16 bases between the two germline ends. The CDR3 DNA reads TGTGCCAGTACGTACCTGGCGGCGCGTGAAGCTTTCTTT. This gives the protein CASTYLAAREAFF.

On this clone itself: This CDR3 is also generated by other DNA sequences in the sample. This rearrangement joins TRBV4-1 to TRBJ2-7; 7 bases map to TRBD1. This CDR3 region has 16 residues. Trimming cost V 1 base and J 0 bases; bases outside gene matches: 6. Per the germline V gene, CDR1 is MGHRA and CDR2 is YSYEKL. The CDR3 sequence is CASSQAPGTASYEQYF. CDR3 DNA: TGCGCCAGCAGCCAAGCTCCCGGGACAGCCTCCTACGAGCAGTACTTC.

V and J are TRBV11-2 and TRBJ2-5; weak D call: TRBD1 (6 bases). Deletions cut 5 bases from V and 5 bases from J, with 18 bases between. The CDR3 is made up of 15 amino acids. The V gene's germline CDR1 is SGHAT and CDR2 FQNNGV. Written as DNA, the CDR3 is TGTGCCAGCAGCATCCCGACAGGAGGTGGCGAGACCCAGTACTTC. As protein: CASSIPTGGGETQYF.

The chain recombines TRBV2 with TRBJ2-6, with D unresolved. The V and J ends lost 3 bases and 2 bases respectively, with 2 bases between them. Germline V gene lookup returns CDR1 SNHLY and CDR2 FYNNEI. The CDR3 loop spans 13 amino acids. The DNA for the CDR3 is TGTGCCAGCAGTGATACTGGGGCCAACGTCCTGACTTTC. Its translation is CASSDTGANVLTF. The complete variable domain, with remaining parts taken from reference TRBV2 and TRBJ2-6, reads EPEVTQTPSHQVTQMGQEVILRCVPISNHLYFYWYRQILGQKVEFLVSFYNNEISEKSEIFDDQFSVERPDGSNFTLKIRSTKLEDSAMYFCASSDTGANVLTFGAGSRLTVL.

This clone was recorded only once. The rearrangement uses TRBV5-6 and TRBJ1-2, with 11 positions matching TRBD1. V gave up 2 bases and J gave up 7 bases; unmatched junction bases: 4. The CDR3 spans 14 residues. CDR1 and CDR2 from the germline V gene are SGHDT and YYEEEE. CDR3 residues: CASSFGQGAVGYTF. The CDR3 DNA is TGTGCCAGCAGCTTCGGACAGGGGGCGGTTGGCTACACCTTC.

CDR3 loop: CASSPLSYNEQFF. For the CDR3, the DNA is TGCGCCAGCAGTCCCCTCTCCTACAATGAGCAGTTCTTC. The rearrangement joins TRBV10-2 to TRBJ2-1, with unresolved D. The CDR3 has 13 amino acids. In germline, CDR1 is WSHSY, CDR2 SAAADI. V lost 5 bases to trimming and J lost 0 bases, with 5 bases between them.